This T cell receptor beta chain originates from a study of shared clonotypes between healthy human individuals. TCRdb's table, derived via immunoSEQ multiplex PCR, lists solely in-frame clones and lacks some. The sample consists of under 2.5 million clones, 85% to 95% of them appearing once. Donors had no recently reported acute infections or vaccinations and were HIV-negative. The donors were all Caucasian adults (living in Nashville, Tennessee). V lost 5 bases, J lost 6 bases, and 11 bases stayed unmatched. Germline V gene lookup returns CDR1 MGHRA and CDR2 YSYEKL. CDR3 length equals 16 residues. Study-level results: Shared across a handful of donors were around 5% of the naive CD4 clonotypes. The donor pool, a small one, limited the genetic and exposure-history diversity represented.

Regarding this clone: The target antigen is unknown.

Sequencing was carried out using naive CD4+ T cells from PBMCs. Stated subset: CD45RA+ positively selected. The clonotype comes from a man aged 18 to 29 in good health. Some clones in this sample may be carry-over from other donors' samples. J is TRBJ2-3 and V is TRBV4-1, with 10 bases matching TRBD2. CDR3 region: CASSSGLAALRDTQYF. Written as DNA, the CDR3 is TGCGCCAGCAGCTCTGGACTAGCGGCTTTGCGGGATACGCAGTATTTT.